These 5 T cell receptor beta chains originate from one sample sequenced in a study of cytomegalovirus exposure and HLA in healthy donors. The PCR contained 60 Vbeta and 13 Jbeta primers. The protocol was immunoSEQ multiplex PCR, while the TCRdb copy is restricted to in-frame clones and leaves out a portion. The sample carries around 190,000 clones, around 78% recorded once. The sample consisted of PBMCs. The receptors stem from a woman aged 25 to 39 in good health and CMV-seropositive.

This chain joins TRBV6-6 and TRBJ2-3, with D maybe TRBD2 (5 bases). CDR1 is MNHNY and CDR2 is SVGAGI in the germline V gene (reference sequence). V was shortened by 2 bases and J by 2 bases, with 8 bases between the two germline ends. CDR3 length: 14 residues. The DNA for the CDR3 is TGTGCCAGCAGTTACGAACTAGACACAGATACGCAGTATTTT. This codes for CASSYELDTDTQYF.

V gene TRBV5-4 combines with J gene TRBJ2-1; the D gene is possibly TRBD2 (6 bases). Trimming cost V 6 bases and J 4 bases, with 14 bases left between them. CDR3 length: 14 amino acids. The germline CDR1 and CDR2 sequences are SGHNT and YYREEE (reference sequence). The CDR3 bases are TGTGCCAGCACCGAAGGAGGGGTATACAATGAGCAGTTCTTC. Translating it yields CASTEGGVYNEQFF.

This clone has just one count. V and J are TRBV6-4 and TRBJ2-4; D uncertain. V was shortened by 6 bases and J by 0 bases, with 9 bases between the two germline ends. CDR3 size: 14 residues. Germline V gene data show CDR1 as MRHNA and CDR2 as SNTAGT. The CDR3 region is CASRLSLAKNIQYF. Written as DNA, the CDR3 is TGTGCCAGCAGATTGTCACTAGCCAAAAACATTCAGTACTTC.

The rearrangement uses TRBV4-2 and TRBJ2-2; 9 bases are a match to TRBD2. V was clipped by 4 bases and J by 1 base; unmatched bases: 7. Germline V gives CDR1 LGHNA, CDR2 YNFKEQ. The CDR3 contains 17 residues. CDR3 nucleotides: TGTGCCAGCAGCCCACTAGCGGGCCTATTGAACACCGGGGAGCTGTTTTTT. Residues: CASSPLAGLLNTGELFF.

The chain carries TRBV5-6 and TRBJ2-7; D may be TRBD2 (5 bases). Trimming shortened V by 3 bases and J by 0 bases, and 7 bases separated the two germline ends. The CDR3 extends over 13 amino acids. Germline V lookup: CDR1 SGHDT, CDR2 YYEEEE. The CDR3 loop reads CASSSDYSYEQYF. DNA of the CDR3: TGTGCCAGCAGCTCCGACTACTCCTACGAGCAGTACTTC.